This T cell receptor (beta chain) appears in the sequencing data of a study of human thymus T cells. Data came from immunoSEQ multiplex PCR; TCRdb stores just in-frame clones and leaves some out. The sample includes tens of thousands of clones, roughly 94% of them seen just once. Thymic resections from corrective heart surgery supplied the tissue. Infants served as donors; they were healthy and Finnish and were having corrective surgery for congenital heart defects. The CDR3 totals 16 residues. The ends were cut back, 2 bases at V and 0 bases at J, with 11 bases in the middle. The germline gives CDR1 ENHRY, CDR2 SYGVKD.

The TCR was taken from a girl under three years old with a congenital heart defect but otherwise immunologically healthy. Sequencing was done on a sample of thymus tissue. The chain links TRBV10-3 to TRBJ1-5; a weak D match, TRBD1 (5 bases). The CDR3, as DNA: TGTGCCATCAGTGAGCGGGGCAGGTATAGCAATCAGCCCCAGCATTTT. This translates into CAISERGRYSNQPQHF.